This passage covers 27 T cell receptor beta chains from one sample sequenced in a study of T cell responses to AZD1222 COVID-19 vaccine. Method: immunoSEQ multiplex PCR; TCRdb's copy keeps in-frame clones and lacks some. This sample has about 140,000 clones, with about 92% found just once. The sample here was peripheral blood, taken on day 0 of AZD1222 vaccination. The receptor set was obtained from an adult in good health.

Points on this clone: Other nucleotide sequences in the sample specify the same CDR3. The chain recombines TRBV28 with TRBJ2-3, with 16 bases matching TRBD2. The CDR3 length is 18 residues. The V gene's germline CDR1 is MDHEN and CDR2 SYDVKM. With 6 bases clipped from V and 5 bases from J, the junction kept 11 bases outside the gene matches. The CDR3 protein is CASRSGTSGRAFIDTQYF. The CDR3 DNA follows: TGTGCCAGCAGATCCGGGACTAGCGGGAGGGCCTTTATAGATACGCAGTATTTT.

This clone appeared a single time. This chain joins TRBV24-1 and TRBJ2-5; 12 bases map to TRBD2. This CDR3 has 16 amino acids. The V segment lost 5 bases and the J segment 3 bases; nucleotides outside the gene matches: 6. Per germline, CDR1 KGHDR and CDR2 SFDVKD. For the CDR3, the DNA is TGTGCCACCAGTGTTCCTAGCGGGAGGGCCAAAGAGACCCAGTACTTC. Protein sequence: CATSVPSGRAKETQYF.

This chain uses TRBV9 with TRBJ1-6, with 7 bases identical to TRBD1. V gave up 4 bases and J gave up 8 bases; unmatched junction bases: 12. Germline CDR1 SGDLS, CDR2 YYNGEE. This CDR3 contains 16 residues. The CDR3 reads CASSQGGDDRYSPLHF. CDR3 nucleotide sequence: TGTGCCAGCAGCCAGGGGGGGGACGACCGGTATTCACCCCTCCACTTT.

CDR3 residues: CASQPGTGTGNTEAFF. Written as DNA, the CDR3 is TGTGCCAGCCAGCCAGGAACAGGGACGGGGAACACTGAAGCTTTCTTT. V and J are TRBV19 and TRBJ1-1, with D possibly matching TRBD1 (6 bases). This CDR3 comprises 16 residues. The germline V and J ends were trimmed by 9 bases and 1 base, with 21 bases remaining between them. Per the germline V gene, CDR1 is LNHDA and CDR2 is SQIVND (reference sequence).

This chain uses TRBV5-1 with TRBJ1-1; D might be TRBD1 (6 bases). V was shortened by 0 bases and J by 3 bases, with 12 bases between the two germline ends. The CDR3 runs 15 residues. In germline, CDR1 is SGHRS, CDR2 YFSETQ. Here the CDR3 DNA reads TGCGCCAGCAGCTTGGGAGACAGGTTAGACACTGAAGCTTTCTTT. Translating gives CASSLGDRLDTEAFF.

The chain couples TRBV19 to TRBJ1-3, with 7 positions matching TRBD1. With V trimmed by 4 bases and J by 0 bases, 3 bases remained unmatched. The CDR3 covers 15 residues. The germline gives CDR1 LNHDA, CDR2 SQIVND (reference sequence). The CDR3 spells CASSTTGASGNTIYF. Written as DNA, the CDR3 is TGTGCCAGTAGTACCACAGGGGCCTCTGGAAACACCATATATTTT.

This chain connects TRBV27 to TRBJ1-4; TRBD1 matches at 9 bases. Germline V gene data show CDR1 as MNHEY and CDR2 as SMNVEV (reference sequence). This CDR3 region has 14 residues. Trimming removed 5 bases from V and 5 bases from J; junction bases left unmatched: 3. CDR3 nucleotide sequence: TGTGCCAGCAGTCTACAGGGGGCGAATGAAAAACTGTTTTTT. Protein sequence: CASSLQGANEKLFF.

This chain joins TRBV7-7 and TRBJ2-5; 8 nucleotides line up with TRBD1. The CDR3 has 16 residues. Germline assignment: CDR1 SSHAT and CDR2 FNYEAQ (reference sequence). After removal of 1 base from V and 1 base from J, the junction contained 5 bases not matched to a gene. This CDR3 is CASSLVGQGPQETQYF. The CDR3 bases are TGTGCCAGCAGCTTAGTCGGACAGGGCCCCCAAGAGACCCAGTACTTC.

The DNA for the CDR3 is TGCGCCAGCAGGAGGTACAGGGTGCACAATGAGCAGTTCTTC. Translating it yields CASRRYRVHNEQFF. The rearrangement uses TRBV10-1 and TRBJ2-1; a possible D gene is TRBD1 (6 bases). The germline V gene has CDR1 WNHNN and CDR2 SYGVQD (reference sequence). Trimming cost V 6 bases and J 5 bases, with 14 bases left between them. The CDR3 is 14 amino acids.

The chain carries TRBV6-5 and TRBJ1-4; D unresolved. Germline CDR1 reads MNHEY; CDR2 reads SVGAGI. The V end was cut by 4 bases, the J end by 5 bases, with 14 bases between. The CDR3 spans 15 residues. The CDR3 reads CASSSFGRENEKLFF. CDR3 DNA sequence: TGTGCCAGCAGTTCTTTCGGGCGGGAAAATGAAAAACTGTTTTTT.

V usage is TRBV7-3 and J usage is TRBJ2-3; 7 bases are a match to TRBD2. With V trimmed by 5 bases and J by 4 bases, 6 bases remained unmatched. CDR1 SGHTA and CDR2 FQGTGA come from the germline V gene. The CDR3 is 14 residues long. The CDR3 here is CASSLGRESDTQYF. As DNA, the CDR3 is TGTGCCAGCAGCCTAGGGAGGGAGTCAGATACGCAGTATTTT.

The genes are TRBV5-5 and TRBJ1-1; possible D gene TRBD1, 5 bases. Germline V CDR1 and CDR2: SGHKS, YYEKEE (reference sequence). The CDR3 has 15 residues. Trimming shortened V by 4 bases and J by 0 bases, and 13 bases separated the two germline ends. Here the CDR3 reads CASSQGLSLNTEAFF. The DNA for the CDR3 is TGTGCCAGCAGCCAGGGACTGAGTTTGAACACTGAAGCTTTCTTT.

The chain recombines TRBV6-5 with TRBJ2-1, with 8 bases aligning to TRBD2. Per the germline V gene, CDR1 is MNHEY and CDR2 is SVGAGI. V lost 4 bases, J lost 4 bases, and 9 bases stayed unmatched. The CDR3 spans 16 residues. The CDR3 here is CASSSLTSGPYNEQFF. DNA of the CDR3: TGTGCCAGCAGTTCCCTAACTAGCGGACCGTACAATGAGCAGTTCTTC.

V usage is TRBV27 and J usage is TRBJ1-3, with D possibly being TRBD1 (6 bases). Germline V CDR1 and CDR2: MNHEY, SMNVEV (reference sequence). Trimming removed 9 bases from V and 0 bases from J, with 9 bases in between. The CDR3 extends over 13 amino acids. DNA of the CDR3: TGTGCCAGTGGACAGTTCTCTGGAAACACCATATATTTT. Protein sequence: CASGQFSGNTIYF.

This clone was seen only once. This chain connects TRBV5-4 to TRBJ2-1; 8 bases fit TRBD2. The length of the CDR3 is 15 residues. Germline CDR1 SGHNT, CDR2 YYREEE (reference sequence). With V trimmed by 3 bases and J by 9 bases, 11 bases remained unmatched. CDR3 sequence (DNA): TGTGCCAGCAGCTGGCTAGCGGGTCCCCCTCCTGAGCAGTTCTTC. This encodes CASSWLAGPPPEQFF. Full variable domain (outside the CDR3, taken from reference TRBV5-4 and TRBJ2-1): ETGVTQSPTHLIKTRGQQVTLRCSSQSGHNTVSWYQQALGQGPQFIFQYYREEENGRGNFPPRFSGLQFPNYSSELNVNALELDDSALYLCASSWLAGPPPEQFFGPGTRLTVL.

The V and J genes are TRBV9 and TRBJ2-1, with D unclear. Germline V gives CDR1 SGDLS, CDR2 YYNGEE. The CDR3 is 13 amino acids. V gave up 3 bases and J gave up 5 bases, with 9 bases separating them. The CDR3 DNA is TGTGCCAGCAGCGACCGAAACCACAATGAGCAGTTCTTC. As protein: CASSDRNHNEQFF.

The chain couples TRBV5-1 to TRBJ1-4; D call uncertain. The germline V and J ends were trimmed by 1 base and 6 bases, with 10 bases remaining between them. This CDR3 has 14 residues. Germline loops: CDR1 SGHRS, CDR2 YFSETQ. The CDR3 nucleotides are TGCGCCAGCAGCTTGAAGGCAGGCTATGAAAAACTGTTTTTT. Translation: CASSLKAGYEKLFF.

This chain connects TRBV7-2 to TRBJ1-2, with 7 bases fitting TRBD1. Germline CDR1 is SGHTA and CDR2 is FQGNSA. The CDR3 extends over 14 amino acids. Unmatched junction bases numbered 8, after V lost 5 bases and J lost 5 bases. CDR3 nucleotide sequence: TGTGCCAGCAGCCAGACAGGGAGTCGGTATGGCTACACCTTC. Protein product: CASSQTGSRYGYTF.

The genes are TRBV27 and TRBJ2-2, with TRBD2 as a possible D gene (5 bases). Germline V gene data show CDR1 as MNHEY and CDR2 as SMNVEV (reference sequence). V lost 2 bases to trimming and J lost 2 bases, with 6 bases between them. CDR3 length: 14 amino acids. The CDR3 spells CASSLGLNTGELFF. The CDR3 bases are TGTGCCAGCAGTTTAGGACTCAACACCGGGGAGCTGTTTTTT.

The gene calls are TRBV7-9 and TRBJ2-3, with D possibly being TRBD1 or TRBD2 (6 bases each). The germline gives CDR1 SEHNR, CDR2 FQNEAQ (reference sequence). V was trimmed by 7 bases and J by 8 bases, leaving 31 bases between them. This CDR3 has 18 residues. The CDR3 reads CASTSSSGTPVGGGTQYF. The CDR3 DNA reads as TGTGCCAGCACCTCATCCTCCGGGACACCGGTCGGGGGTGGTACGCAGTATTTT.

CDR3 protein: CASSEEKVYSEAFF. The CDR3 DNA sequence: TGTGCCAGCAGCGAGGAGAAGGTCTATAGTGAAGCTTTCTTT. This chain connects TRBV7-6 to TRBJ1-1; no firm D call. Trimming shortened V by 5 bases and J by 7 bases, and 17 bases separated the two germline ends. This CDR3 is 14 amino acids long. Germline V lookup: CDR1 SGHVS, CDR2 FNYEAQ.

The DNA of the CDR3 is TGTGCCAGCAGCGACCGGGACAGGAGTTTCTATGGCTACACCTTC. This codes for CASSDRDRSFYGYTF. The chain employs TRBV6-5 and TRBJ1-2, with TRBD1 matching 8 bases. Germline lookup yields CDR1 MNHEY and CDR2 SVGAGI. The CDR3 is 15 amino acids. V shed 6 bases and J 4 bases; nucleotides not matched to a gene: 10.

This clone was seen a few times. The V gene is TRBV19, the J gene TRBJ1-1, with a weak D call TRBD1 (5 bases). This CDR3 region has 16 residues. Trimming removed 1 base at V and 8 bases at J, with 20 bases between. The germline V gene has CDR1 LNHDA and CDR2 SQIVND (reference sequence). The CDR3 sequence: CASSIGARETLLEAFF. CDR3 nucleotides: TGTGCCAGTAGTATAGGGGCCAGGGAGACCCTTTTGGAAGCTTTCTTT.

The table lists this clone with a few counts. The chain joins TRBV4-2 to TRBJ2-5; D is undetermined. V lost 0 bases to trimming and J lost 7 bases, with 12 bases between them. This CDR3 spans 14 amino acids. Germline loops: CDR1 LGHNA, CDR2 YNFKEQ. This chain's CDR3 is CASSQDLVDATQYF. The CDR3 DNA is TGTGCCAGCAGCCAAGATTTGGTAGATGCGACCCAGTACTTC.

The chain employs TRBV10-3 and TRBJ1-5; 11 bases are shared with TRBD1. The CDR3 has 19 residues. Germline-derived CDR1 and CDR2 are ENHRY and SYGVKD. V shed 3 bases and J 2 bases; nucleotides not matched to a gene: 12. This chain's CDR3 is CAISDPDRGPRRGNQPQHF. Written as DNA, the CDR3 is TGTGCCATCAGTGACCCGGACAGGGGGCCCCGAAGGGGCAATCAGCCCCAGCATTTT.

The CDR3 DNA reads as TGTGCCAGCAGCTCACAGGGAACTCAGCCCCAGCATTTT. Its translation is CASSSQGTQPQHF. This chain uses TRBV5-8 with TRBJ1-5, with D possibly TRBD1 on 6 matching bases. V lost 3 bases to trimming and J lost 6 bases, with 10 bases between them. The CDR3 is 13 amino acids. Germline CDR1 is SGHTS and CDR2 is YDEGEE.

CDR3 loop: CASSGDRELYGYTF. In nucleotides, the CDR3 is TGTGCCAGCAGCGGGGACAGGGAGCTCTATGGCTACACCTTC. J is TRBJ1-2 and V is TRBV21-1; TRBD1, the table's D call, lacks a check against the DNA. TRBV21-1 is a listed pseudogene. This CDR3 region has 14 residues.